This TCR beta chain was recorded in a study of blood T cell repertoires in COVID-19. The V gene's germline CDR1 is SGHNT and CDR2 YYREEE (reference sequence). V was pared by 4 bases and J by 8 bases, with 14 bases of the junction left unmatched. The CDR3 has 17 amino acids. Clones were read by immunoSEQ multiplex PCR, and TCRdb kept only the in-frame ones, dropping some. The data show about 95,000 clones, with about nine tenths seen just once and about 5.5% held by the top ten. The sample comprised peripheral blood. This TCR came from a man aged 55 to 70 with COVID-19, enrolled during active disease. This chain uses TRBV5-4 with TRBJ2-1; 11 positions agree with TRBD2. CDR3 region: CASSHLGNSGRGHEQFF. In nucleotides, the CDR3 is TGTGCCAGCAGCCACTTGGGGAATAGCGGGAGGGGGCATGAGCAGTTCTTC.